The 20 T cell receptor beta chains reported below all come from one sample, sequenced in a study of T cell responses to AZD1222 COVID-19 vaccine. Libraries were prepared by immunoSEQ multiplex PCR; TCRdb keeps only in-frame clonotypes and omits some of them. The data show about 150,000 clones, 88% seen once. The sequencing used peripheral blood, collected on day 0 of AZD1222 vaccination. The receptor source for this set is an adult in good health.

The chain links TRBV2 to TRBJ1-1; 7 bases fit TRBD1. The CDR3 covers 11 residues. Trimming at V came to 8 bases and at J to 9 bases, leaving 6 bases not matched to a gene. Germline CDR1 SNHLY, CDR2 FYNNEI. The CDR3: CASSTGQKAFF. The CDR3 bases are TGTGCCAGCTCGACGGGACAGAAAGCTTTCTTT.

This chain links TRBV5-1 with TRBJ2-3, with TRBD2 as a possible D gene (6 bases). The germline V gene has CDR1 SGHRS and CDR2 YFSETQ. The CDR3 spans 14 residues. V dropped 0 bases and J dropped 2 bases, with 7 bases sitting between them. Written as DNA, the CDR3 is TGCGCCAGCAGCTTGGTGGACTACACAGATACGCAGTATTTT. This sequence encodes CASSLVDYTDTQYF.

The rearrangement joins TRBV6-6 to TRBJ1-1, with TRBD1 identical over 11 bases. The CDR3 sequence is 16 residues long. The ends lost 6 bases at V and 4 bases at J; junction bases unmatched: 10. Germline CDR1 and CDR2: MNHNY and SVGAGI (reference sequence). DNA for the CDR3: TGTGCCAGCAGCCAAGGACAGGGGGCTTTTGGCACTGAAGCTTTCTTT. It translates to CASSQGQGAFGTEAFF.

The rearrangement links TRBV18 to TRBJ1-1, with unresolved D. Germline CDR1 and CDR2: KGHSH and LQKENI. CDR3 size: 15 residues. V dropped 0 bases and J dropped 0 bases, with 8 bases sitting between them. CDR3 in amino acids: CASSPPNWMNTEAFF. In DNA, the CDR3 is TGTGCCAGCTCACCACCGAACTGGATGAACACTGAAGCTTTCTTT.

In the case of this clone: The junction and the germline gene differ at one end; a read error may be behind it. The rearrangement links TRBV14 to TRBJ1-2; D is unclear. The CDR3 totals 9 residues. Germline CDR1 is SGHDN and CDR2 is FVKESK. Here the CDR3 reads CASSPDTPF. As DNA, the CDR3 is TGTGCCAGCAGCCCCGATACCCCTTTC.

V and J are TRBV5-1 and TRBJ2-3; TRBD1 agrees at 7 bases. V shed 0 bases and J 5 bases; nucleotides not matched to a gene: 12. Germline CDR1 SGHRS, CDR2 YFSETQ. The CDR3 is made up of 17 amino acids. CDR3: CASSLAVGVGGQDTQYF. CDR3 bases: TGCGCCAGCAGCTTGGCCGTAGGGGTAGGGGGCCAAGATACGCAGTATTTT.

The J gene is TRBJ1-4, the V gene TRBV5-1, with 7 bases lining up with TRBD1. This CDR3 has 15 amino acids. The germline CDR1 and CDR2 sequences are SGHRS and YFSETQ. Losses at the gene ends were 1 base for V and 7 bases for J; bases not matched to a gene: 7. For the CDR3, the DNA is TGCGCCAGCAGCTTGTCTACGGCAGGGGGTGAAAAACTGTTTTTT. The encoded protein is CASSLSTAGGEKLFF. Looking up the rest from reference TRBV5-1 and TRBJ1-4 gives the full variable domain: KAGVTQTPRYLIKTRGQQVTLSCSPISGHRSVSWYQQTPGQGLQFLFEYFSETQRNKGNFPGRFSGRQFSNSRSEMNVSTLELGDSALYLCASSLSTAGGEKLFFGSGTQLSVL.

The gene calls are TRBV6-5 and TRBJ1-1, with 10 bases aligning to TRBD1. The ends lost 6 bases at V and 4 bases at J; junction bases unmatched: 8. The CDR3 sequence is 15 residues long. Germline values: CDR1 MNHEY, CDR2 SVGAGI. CDR3 amino acids: CASRPRQGAITEAFF. The CDR3 region has the DNA TGTGCCAGCAGACCTAGACAGGGGGCGATCACTGAAGCTTTCTTT.

The genes are TRBV7-9 and TRBJ2-7; 8 bases are a match to TRBD1. The CDR3 sequence is 16 residues long. Germline V gene lookup returns CDR1 SEHNR and CDR2 FQNEAQ (reference sequence). The ends lost 5 bases at V and 0 bases at J; junction bases unmatched: 9. CDR3 nucleotides: TGTGCCAGCAGCCACACTCAGGGGGCGTTCTCCTACGAGCAGTACTTC. Encoded protein: CASSHTQGAFSYEQYF.

This clone was observed a single time. The rearrangement joins TRBV6-2 or TRBV6-3 to TRBJ1-5, with D possibly matching TRBD1 (5 bases). Germline CDR1 and CDR2: MNHEY and SVGEGT. This CDR3 spans 17 amino acids. Trimming took 2 bases from V and 0 from J, leaving 14 bases between them. The CDR3 nucleotides read TGTGCCAGCAGTTACATGGGACGGAAAAATAGCAATCAGCCCCAGCATTTT. Translated, it gives CASSYMGRKNSNQPQHF.

This rearrangement joins TRBV6-5 to TRBJ1-5, with D perhaps matching TRBD1 (6 bases). Germline V lookup: CDR1 MNHEY, CDR2 SVGAGI. V lost 5 bases and J lost 0, with 11 bases in between. This CDR3 spans 15 amino acids. Written as DNA, the CDR3 is TGTGCCAGCAGTAAGGGGGGGTATAGCAATCAGCCCCAGCATTTT. Translated: CASSKGGYSNQPQHF.

The genes are TRBV3-1 (or the pseudogene TRBV3-2) and TRBJ1-6; D is uncertain. The ends were cut back, 1 base at V and 9 bases at J, with 19 bases in the middle. The germline CDR1 and CDR2 sequences are LGHDT and YNNKEL (reference sequence). CDR3 length equals 17 residues. The CDR3 DNA sequence: TGTGCCAGCAGCCAAGGCGACTCGAGGAGGATCGGTTCACCCCTCCACTTT. Translated: CASSQGDSRRIGSPLHF.

This clone was detected only once. This chain connects TRBV6-5 to TRBJ1-5; maybe TRBD1 (5 bases). The germline V gene has CDR1 MNHEY and CDR2 SVGAGI. V lost 6 bases and J 7 bases, leaving 16 bases between the germline ends. This CDR3 contains 14 residues. In DNA form, the CDR3 reads TGTGCCAGCAGCGACAGTCTAGGTCCCCAGCCCCAGCATTTT. It encodes CASSDSLGPQPQHF.

This clone has only one observation. V usage is TRBV7-2 and J usage is TRBJ2-5; TRBD1 agrees at 9 bases. From germline, CDR1 is SGHTA and CDR2 FQGNSA. The CDR3 loop spans 15 amino acids. After removal of 4 bases from V and 5 bases from J, the junction contained 8 bases not matched to a gene. DNA for the CDR3: TGTGCCAGCAGCTCCCAGAACAGGGGGCGGGAGACCCAGTACTTC. It encodes CASSSQNRGRETQYF.

The chain uses TRBV19 and TRBJ1-1; 9 bases line up with TRBD1. This CDR3 has 16 residues. Germline values: CDR1 LNHDA, CDR2 SQIVND (reference sequence). The trim removed 6 bases at V and 1 base at J, leaving 9 bases unmatched. CDR3 amino acids: CASRTTGGAGNTEAFF. For the CDR3, the DNA is TGTGCCAGTAGGACCACAGGGGGCGCCGGGAACACTGAAGCTTTCTTT.

V gene TRBV3-1 (or the pseudogene TRBV3-2) combines with J gene TRBJ2-7; D gene unclear. The length of the CDR3 is 14 residues. Germline CDR1 and CDR2: LGHDT and YNNKEL (reference sequence). Trimming removed 4 bases at V and 4 bases at J, with 14 bases between. This chain's CDR3 is CASSLGPSGYEQYF. CDR3 nucleotide sequence: TGTGCCAGCAGCCTCGGACCCTCCGGATACGAGCAGTACTTC.

This clone was seen once. The chain has TRBV19 and TRBJ2-7, with D possibly TRBD1 on 6 matching bases. Germline CDR1 reads LNHDA; CDR2 reads SQIVND (reference sequence). V lost 5 bases and J 3 bases, leaving 14 bases between the germline ends. This CDR3 region has 14 residues. The CDR3 DNA reads as TGTGCCAGTAGTGCTTCTACAGGGCGCTACGAGCAGTACTTC. This codes for CASSASTGRYEQYF.

The rearrangement uses TRBV5-4 and TRBJ1-1, with 8 bases identical to TRBD1. V trimming: 2 bases; J trimming: 4 bases; junction bases outside the gene matches: 10. The germline gives CDR1 SGHNT, CDR2 YYREEE (reference sequence). The CDR3 is 16 residues long. The CDR3 nucleotides are TGTGCCAGCAGCTTCCCCGACAGGGGACCGGGCACTGAAGCTTTCTTT. Translation gives CASSFPDRGPGTEAFF.

The rearrangement joins TRBV27 to TRBJ2-7; 11 positions agree with TRBD1. The CDR3 contains 15 residues. The germline CDR1 and CDR2 sequences are MNHEY and SMNVEV (reference sequence). V lost 5 bases, J lost 1 base, and 4 bases stayed unmatched. The CDR3 DNA is TGTGCCAGCAGTCCCGGGACAGGGGGATCCTACGAGCAGTACTTC. Amino acid sequence: CASSPGTGGSYEQYF.

The chain joins TRBV7-2 to TRBJ2-1; the match to TRBD2 covers 9 bases. This CDR3 has 17 amino acids. The junction had 10 bases not matched to a gene; V was cut back by 0 bases and J by 7 bases. Germline V lookup: CDR1 SGHTA, CDR2 FQGNSA. This CDR3 is CASSLAGASGVGNEQFF. CDR3 bases: TGTGCCAGCAGCTTAGCAGGAGCTAGCGGGGTGGGGAATGAGCAGTTCTTC.